This T cell receptor beta chain was identified in a study of cytomegalovirus exposure and HLA in healthy donors. General observations from the study: Presence/absence analyses treated sequencing depth as roughly uniform across donors. HLA alleles showed associations with 15,000 to 20,000 TCR beta sequences in a later analysis, at a 0.05 false discovery rate. TCR beta chain V- and J-gene trimming was linked, in a later analysis, to a missense variant in DCLRE1C.

Notes on this clone: The antigen is undetermined.

Primers included in the PCR were 60 Vbeta and 13 Jbeta primers. Libraries were prepared by immunoSEQ multiplex PCR; TCRdb keeps only in-frame clonotypes and omits some of them. The sample includes fewer than 150,000 clones, over 75% of them seen just once. CDR1 is LNHDA, CDR2 SQIVND, per germline (reference sequence). V was clipped by 2 bases and J by 4 bases, with 11 bases between them. The CDR3 spans 14 residues. The genes are TRBV19 and TRBJ1-1; D may be TRBD1 (6 bases). The sequencing input was PBMCs. The clonotype was recovered from a man between 50 and 59 years old in good health and CMV-seronegative. This CDR3 is CASSISGVGTEAFF. The CDR3 DNA reads TGTGCCAGTAGTATATCAGGGGTGGGCACTGAAGCTTTCTTT.